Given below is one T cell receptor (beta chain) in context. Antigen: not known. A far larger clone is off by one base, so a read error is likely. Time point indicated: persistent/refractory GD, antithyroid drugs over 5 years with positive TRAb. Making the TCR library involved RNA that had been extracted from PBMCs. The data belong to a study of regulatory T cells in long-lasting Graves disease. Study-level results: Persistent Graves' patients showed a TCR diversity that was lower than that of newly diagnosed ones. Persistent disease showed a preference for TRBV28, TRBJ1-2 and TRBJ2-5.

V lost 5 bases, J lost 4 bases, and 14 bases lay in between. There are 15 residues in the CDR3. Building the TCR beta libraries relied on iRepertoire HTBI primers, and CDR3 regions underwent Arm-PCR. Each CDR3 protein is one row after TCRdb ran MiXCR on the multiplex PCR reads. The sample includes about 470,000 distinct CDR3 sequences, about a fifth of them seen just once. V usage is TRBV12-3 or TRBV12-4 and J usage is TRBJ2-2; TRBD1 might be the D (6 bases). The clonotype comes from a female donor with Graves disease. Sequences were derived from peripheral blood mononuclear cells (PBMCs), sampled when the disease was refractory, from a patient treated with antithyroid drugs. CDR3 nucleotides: TGTGCCAGCAGTCCTCAGGGGAAGGTCACCGGGGAGCTGTTTTTT. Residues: CASSPQGKVTGELFF.